The 28 T cell receptor beta chains given below trace back to one sample, sequenced in a study of T cells after yellow fever vaccination. A single record per CDR3 protein comes from TCRdb applying MiXCR to the 5' RACE reads. The sample lists about 200,000 distinct CDR3 sequences, under 3.5% occurring once. The sequenced sample was CD4+ T cells sorted from PBMCs, obtained 10 days after the yellow fever booster vaccination. These receptors all come from a man between 18 and 35 years old who received the YFV17D yellow fever vaccine.

This chain links TRBV5-1 with TRBJ2-1; D gene unclear. V was trimmed by 1 base and J by 1 base, leaving 9 bases between them. Germline lookup yields CDR1 SGHRS and CDR2 YFSETQ. The CDR3 length is 15 residues. CDR3 loop: CASSLIQESYNEQFF. The CDR3 DNA sequence: TGCGCCAGCAGCTTGATTCAGGAATCCTACAATGAGCAGTTCTTC.

V and J are TRBV6-2 or TRBV6-3 and TRBJ2-7; D is perhaps TRBD1 or TRBD2 (6 bases each). Germline CDR1 and CDR2: MNHEY and SVGEGT. The CDR3 is 15 amino acids. The ends were cut back, 7 bases at V and 4 bases at J, with 20 bases in the middle. The CDR3 DNA reads TGTGCCAGCAAACGGGGGCAGGGCGCAGGGTACGAGCAGTACTTC. Translated: CASKRGQGAGYEQYF.

The chain couples TRBV20-1 to TRBJ2-3; TRBD2 matches 7 bases. This CDR3 spans 14 amino acids. The V gene end was trimmed by 8 bases and the J gene end by 4 bases; junction bases not matched to a gene: 12. The germline CDR1 and CDR2 sequences are DFQATT and SNEGSKA (reference sequence). The CDR3 DNA reads as TGCAGTCAGCTAGGCCCAGCGGGGTCAGATACGCAGTATTTT. This translates into CSQLGPAGSDTQYF.

This clonotype was picked up a small number of times. The chain employs TRBV3-1 and TRBJ1-5, with D possibly TRBD1 on 6 matching bases. V lost 1 base to trimming and J lost 6 bases, with 13 bases between them. CDR1 is LGHDT, CDR2 YNNKEL, per germline (reference sequence). The CDR3 extends over 15 amino acids. DNA for the CDR3: TGTGCCAGCAGCCAAGGGACGCAGGGGACTCAGCCCCAGCATTTT. It specifies CASSQGTQGTQPQHF.

This clonotype was counted only a few times. The CDR3, as DNA: TGCAGCGTGGGTCACAGGGTCCAAGAGACCCAGTACTTC. This codes for CSVGHRVQETQYF. The rearrangement links TRBV29-1 to TRBJ2-5; possibly TRBD1 for D (6 bases). CDR1 SQVTM and CDR2 ANQGSEA come from the germline V gene. The CDR3 is 13 residues long. V lost 6 bases, J lost 1 base, and 12 bases lay in between.

This clonotype was seen ten or more times. V usage is TRBV19 and J usage is TRBJ1-4; TRBD1 matches at 8 bases. This CDR3 comprises 16 residues. With 5 bases clipped from V and 2 bases from J, the junction kept 7 bases outside the gene matches. The germline gives CDR1 LNHDA, CDR2 SQIVND (reference sequence). The CDR3 is CASSGTGAATNEKLFF. The DNA of the CDR3 is TGTGCCAGTAGTGGGACAGGAGCCGCGACTAATGAAAAACTGTTTTTT.

This chain connects TRBV6-2 or TRBV6-3 to TRBJ1-5; maybe TRBD1 (5 bases). The CDR3 sequence is 14 residues long. The germline CDR1 and CDR2 sequences are MNHEY and SVGEGT. Trimming shortened V by 5 bases and J by 9 bases, and 17 bases separated the two germline ends. DNA of the CDR3: TGTGCCAGCAGTCCCGGGGGGGTCTCAGGGCCCCAGCATTTT. Its protein product is CASSPGGVSGPQHF.

This clonotype appeared many times. The rearrangement uses TRBV25-1 and TRBJ1-1, with D maybe TRBD1 (5 bases). V was pared by 4 bases and J by 6 bases, with 15 bases between. Germline loops: CDR1 MGHDK, CDR2 SYGVNS. This CDR3 contains 14 residues. This CDR3 reads CASSGTGRVSEAFF. In nucleotides, the CDR3 is TGTGCCAGCAGTGGAACGGGACGGGTTTCTGAAGCTTTCTTT.

This clonotype was seen ten or more times. The V and J genes are TRBV7-2 and TRBJ2-1; 11 bases map to TRBD2. The CDR3 is 16 amino acids. Trimming cost V 5 bases and J 10 bases; bases outside gene matches: 13. CDR1 and CDR2 from the germline V gene are SGHTA and FQGNSA. CDR3 residues: CASSPTPTSGGGEQFF. CDR3 coding DNA: TGTGCCAGCAGCCCCACCCCCACTAGCGGGGGCGGAGAGCAGTTCTTC.

This clonotype was observed at least ten times. J is TRBJ1-1 and V is TRBV2; D is possibly TRBD1 (5 bases). This CDR3 is 14 amino acids long. Looked up from germline, CDR1 is SNHLY and CDR2 is FYNNEI. Deletions cut 8 bases from V and 4 bases from J, with 17 bases between. In DNA, the CDR3 is TGTGCCAGCTGTCCCGAAGGAGGGACCACTGAAGCTTTCTTT. Its translation is CASCPEGGTTEAFF.

This clonotype was seen many times. The V call is TRBV7-2, the J call TRBJ2-3; no clear D. CDR3 length equals 14 residues. V dropped 1 base and J dropped 2 bases, with 7 bases sitting between them. Germline-derived CDR1 and CDR2 are SGHTA and FQGNSA. CDR3: CASSLDFSTDTQYF. CDR3 nucleotides: TGTGCCAGCAGCTTAGACTTCTCCACAGATACGCAGTATTTT.

CDR3 sequence reads: CSAPDRGRETEAFF. CDR3 nucleotides: TGCAGTGCCCCGGACAGGGGGCGGGAAACTGAAGCTTTCTTT. The chain carries TRBV20-1 and TRBJ1-1; 11 bases match TRBD1. The CDR3 runs 14 residues. Trimming cost V 6 bases and J 5 bases; bases outside gene matches: 8. Per germline, CDR1 DFQATT and CDR2 SNEGSKA (reference sequence).

The chain couples TRBV5-1 to TRBJ1-1, with D perhaps TRBD1 (6 bases). V was clipped by 4 bases and J by 0 bases, with 13 bases between them. The CDR3 totals 15 residues. CDR1 and CDR2 from the germline V gene are SGHRS and YFSETQ. This CDR3 is CASSGPGQLNTEAFF. CDR3 DNA: TGCGCCAGCAGCGGACCGGGACAACTGAACACTGAAGCTTTCTTT.

This clonotype occurred many times. The gene calls are TRBV5-1 and TRBJ2-5; perhaps TRBD1 as D (6 bases). Germline V CDR1 and CDR2: SGHRS, YFSETQ. With 0 bases removed from V and 4 bases from J, the gap between germline ends came to 25 bases. This CDR3 region has 19 residues. CDR3 DNA sequence: TGCGCCAGCAGCTTGGCTTTACAGCTCGGTCAGGGGTTCACAGAGACCCAGTACTTC. Encoded protein: CASSLALQLGQGFTETQYF.

The DNA of the CDR3 is TGTGCCAGCAGTTTTTCGGGGGGACGATTCGAGCAGTACTTC. As protein: CASSFSGGRFEQYF. This sequence joins TRBV27 and TRBJ2-7; 7 nucleotides align to TRBD2. V dropped 3 bases and J dropped 6; count of bases not matched to a gene: 8. Germline CDR1 reads MNHEY; CDR2 reads SMNVEV (reference sequence). The CDR3 totals 14 residues.

This clonotype has ten or more counts. V and J are TRBV29-1 and TRBJ2-3; D uncertain. This CDR3 comprises 14 residues. V lost 6 bases to trimming and J lost 2 bases, with 15 bases between them. Germline V gives CDR1 SQVTM, CDR2 ANQGSEA. CDR3 residues: CSVAPWTDTDTQYF. The CDR3 nucleotides read TGCAGCGTAGCGCCCTGGACGGACACAGATACGCAGTATTTT.

The chain joins TRBV7-2 to TRBJ2-3; possibly TRBD1 or TRBD2 for D (6 bases each). Germline V gene lookup returns CDR1 SGHTA and CDR2 FQGNSA. The CDR3 length is 17 residues. The V end was cut by 4 bases, the J end by 1 base, with 18 bases between. The CDR3 spells CASSSLWGARGTDTQYF. The CDR3 coding sequence is TGTGCCAGCAGCTCTCTCTGGGGGGCGCGTGGCACAGATACGCAGTATTTT.

This chain uses TRBV19 with TRBJ2-7, with D possibly matching TRBD1 (6 bases). CDR1 is LNHDA, CDR2 SQIVND, per germline (reference sequence). This CDR3 is built from 13 residues. V was cut by 5 bases and J by 2 bases, with 10 bases left in between. CDR3 nucleotide sequence: TGTGCCAGTAGTTACCGGGACACCTACGAGCAGTACTTC. Translation: CASSYRDTYEQYF. Looking up the rest from reference TRBV19 and TRBJ2-7 gives the full variable domain: DGGITQSPKYLFRKEGQNVTLSCEQNLNHDAMYWYRQDPGQGLRLIYYSQIVNDFQKGDIAEGYSVSREKKESFPLTVTSAQKNPTAFYLCASSYRDTYEQYFGPGTRLTVT.

In this sample, this clonotype turned up a few times. The rearrangement uses TRBV30 and TRBJ2-7, with D maybe TRBD1 (5 bases). The CDR3 loop spans 14 amino acids. Trimming removed 1 base from V and 7 bases from J, with 17 bases in between. Germline V CDR1 and CDR2: GTSNPN, SVGIG (reference sequence). CDR3 amino acids: CAWSAPGSSREQYF. DNA for the CDR3: TGTGCCTGGAGTGCCCCAGGGTCGTCGCGTGAGCAGTACTTC.

This clonotype was found many times. This rearrangement joins TRBV11-2 to TRBJ1-6, with D unresolved. This CDR3 spans 15 amino acids. Per the germline V gene, CDR1 is SGHAT and CDR2 is FQNNGV. The V end was cut by 2 bases, the J end by 13 bases, with 18 bases between. The CDR3 DNA reads as TGTGCCAGCAGCTTATCGTTGGAGGGTTATCGGCCCCTCCACTTT. Its translation is CASSLSLEGYRPLHF.

This clonotype was seen a handful of times. The chain recombines TRBV18 with TRBJ2-7; TRBD1 agrees at 10 bases. The J segment lost 6 bases and the V segment lost 2 bases, leaving 4 bases of the junction unmatched. This CDR3 region has 14 residues. CDR1 and CDR2 from the germline V gene are KGHSH and LQKENI. The CDR3 spells CASSPGTGVFEQYF. CDR3 nucleotide sequence: TGTGCCAGCTCACCAGGGACAGGGGTTTTCGAGCAGTACTTC.

The chain carries TRBV6-2 or TRBV6-3 and TRBJ2-5, with a weak D call TRBD2 (6 bases). Germline V gene lookup returns CDR1 MNHEY and CDR2 SVGEGT. V was shortened by 6 bases and J by 5 bases, with 22 bases between the two germline ends. CDR3 length: 16 residues. CDR3 nucleotide sequence: TGTGCCAGCAGCACCCCGGCGGGACTCCAGGGCGAGACCCAGTACTTC. It is translated as CASSTPAGLQGETQYF.

The V call is TRBV6-2 or TRBV6-3, the J call TRBJ1-5, with no clear D. Trimming left V 2 bases short and J 9 bases short, with 17 bases between. This CDR3 region has 15 residues. Per the germline V gene, CDR1 is MNHEY and CDR2 is SVGEGT. This CDR3 reads CASSYRPTIGGPQHF. The CDR3 DNA reads TGTGCCAGCAGTTACCGTCCCACCATAGGAGGGCCCCAGCATTTT.

This clonotype was detected many times. The V call is TRBV18, the J call TRBJ1-1; D is unresolved. The germline CDR1 and CDR2 sequences are KGHSH and LQKENI. The germline V and J ends were trimmed by 8 bases and 1 base, with 14 bases remaining between them. CDR3 length equals 14 residues. The CDR3 sequence is CASRTRLGNTEAFF. The DNA of the CDR3 is TGTGCCAGCCGGACCCGTCTAGGGAACACTGAAGCTTTCTTT.

The table lists this clonotype with many counts. The rearrangement links TRBV7-2 to TRBJ2-3, with 14 bases fitting TRBD2. The CDR3 runs to 18 residues. Germline CDR1 reads SGHTA; CDR2 reads FQGNSA. Trimming took 5 bases from V and 0 from J; bases not matched to a gene: 7. CDR3 amino acids: CASSGLAGGWGSTDTQYF. The CDR3 DNA is TGTGCCAGCAGCGGACTAGCGGGGGGTTGGGGAAGCACAGATACGCAGTATTTT.

This clonotype was picked up a small number of times. At one boundary the junction diverges from the germline segment, which might be a read error. V is TRBV28 and J is TRBJ2-3, with TRBD2 matching over 7 bases. Germline V lookup: CDR1 MDHEN, CDR2 SYDVKM. The CDR3 consists of 15 residues. Written as DNA, the CDR3 is TGTGCCAGCAGTGAACCCACGACTAGCACTGATACGCAGTATTTT. It translates to CASSEPTTSTDTQYF.

The CDR3 loop reads CASSHPGTPDGYEQYF. For the CDR3, the DNA is TGCGCCAGCAGCCACCCTGGGACCCCGGACGGCTACGAGCAGTACTTC. The gene calls are TRBV4-3 and TRBJ2-7; D may correspond to TRBD1 or TRBD2 (5 bases each). This CDR3 contains 16 residues. V gave up 3 bases and J gave up 3 bases, with 18 bases separating them. Germline assignment: CDR1 LGHNA and CDR2 YSLEER.

This clonotype was found a few times. The chain is built from TRBV5-3 and TRBJ1-1; no clear D. TRBV5-3 belongs to the ORF category, with a function that is uncertain. V shed 0 bases and J shed 1 base, with 4 bases lying between them. This CDR3 has 13 residues. The CDR3 DNA follows: TGTGCCAGAAGCTTGGTACGGAACACTGAAGCTTTCTTT. It translates to CARSLVRNTEAFF.